The 21 T cell receptor beta chains listed next were all sequenced from one sample in a study of glioma-infiltrating T cells after dendritic cell vaccination. Produced via immunoSEQ multiplex PCR; TCRdb's table is partial and in-frame only. The repertoire holds approximately 91,000 clones, with 70% to 90% as singletons. Noted time point: after dendritic cell vaccination, including at tumor progression/relapse. Specimen: blood, collected after dendritic cell vaccination. Source of these receptors: a human donor with glioblastoma.

The rearrangement links TRBV19 to TRBJ1-2, with TRBD1 matching 8 bases. Per the germline V gene, CDR1 is LNHDA and CDR2 is SQIVND (reference sequence). The J segment lost 7 bases and the V segment lost 3 bases, leaving 10 bases of the junction unmatched. The CDR3 is made up of 15 amino acids. The CDR3: CASSISGGIIGGYTF. CDR3 bases: TGTGCCAGTAGTATCTCAGGGGGCATAATCGGTGGCTACACCTTC.

The V and J genes are TRBV6-6 and TRBJ2-4; TRBD1 aligns across 10 bases. CDR3 length: 16 amino acids. CDR1 and CDR2 (germline): MNHNY, SVGAGI (reference sequence). V shed 6 bases, J shed 2 bases, and the junction held 7 bases outside the gene matches. CDR3 in amino acids: CASRPTGGSSKNIQYF. The DNA for the CDR3 is TGTGCCAGCAGACCGACAGGGGGCTCGTCCAAAAACATTCAGTACTTC.

This sequence joins TRBV9 and TRBJ2-5, with 7 bases lining up with TRBD1. J gave up 2 bases and V 3 bases, and 4 bases lay outside the gene matches. CDR3 length: 14 amino acids. The V gene's germline CDR1 is SGDLS and CDR2 YYNGEE. The CDR3 DNA reads TGTGCCAGCAGCGGGGGACAGAAACAAGAGACCCAGTACTTC. As protein: CASSGGQKQETQYF.

The rearrangement uses TRBV6-6 and TRBJ2-3, with 15 positions matching TRBD2. The CDR3 runs 16 residues. Germline V gene sequence: CDR1 MNHNY, CDR2 SVGAGI (reference sequence). The V and J ends lost 6 bases and 6 bases, in that order; junction bases with no gene match: 7. The CDR3 bases are TGTGCCAGCAGCCTCGGACTAGCGGGGGGGTATGATACGCAGTATTTT. Translating it yields CASSLGLAGGYDTQYF.

The J gene is TRBJ2-1, the V gene TRBV9; D may be TRBD1 (5 bases). CDR1 and CDR2 (germline): SGDLS, YYNGEE. Trimming pared 0 bases from V and 4 bases from J, leaving 17 bases between. There are 17 residues in the CDR3. This CDR3 is CASSVAKSGPEYNEQFF. The CDR3 bases are TGTGCCAGCAGCGTAGCCAAATCAGGGCCTGAGTACAATGAGCAGTTCTTC.

CDR3 nucleotides: TGTGCCAGCAGTTACGCGGGAGAGGGAGCCCAGTACTTC. Protein product: CASSYAGEGAQYF. V gene TRBV6-5 combines with J gene TRBJ2-5; TRBD2 aligns across 7 bases. The germline gives CDR1 MNHEY, CDR2 SVGAGI. V gave up 2 bases and J gave up 9 bases; unmatched junction bases: 6. The CDR3 has 13 amino acids.

The genes are TRBV18 and TRBJ2-3; D gene ambiguous. V lost 6 bases and J 0 bases, leaving 16 bases between the germline ends. The germline V gene has CDR1 KGHSH and CDR2 LQKENI. The CDR3 runs to 16 residues. Written as DNA, the CDR3 is TGTGCCAGCTCCAACGGCAGAGAGACTAGCACAGATACGCAGTATTTT. Translating gives CASSNGRETSTDTQYF.

This clone was detected only once. The chain joins TRBV5-1 to TRBJ2-5, with a possible D match to TRBD2 (6 bases). V lost 4 bases, J lost 5 bases, and 18 bases lay in between. The CDR3 is 15 amino acids. The germline V gene encodes CDR1 SGHRS and CDR2 YFSETQ. The CDR3 loop is CASSLTGGERETQYF. The CDR3 coding sequence is TGCGCCAGCAGCCTCACCGGCGGGGAGAGGGAGACCCAGTACTTC.

V usage is TRBV6-1 and J usage is TRBJ1-4, with D possibly being TRBD1 (5 bases). The germline V and J ends were trimmed by 8 bases and 0 bases, with 13 bases remaining between them. Germline CDR1 reads MNHNS; CDR2 reads SASEGT. CDR3 length: 15 residues. In DNA form, the CDR3 reads TGTGCCAGCCTACGTATAGGGGCAACTAATGAAAAACTGTTTTTT. Its protein product is CASLRIGATNEKLFF.

This chain joins TRBV30 and TRBJ2-2; perhaps TRBD2 as D (5 bases). Trimming pared 3 bases from V and 0 bases from J, leaving 8 bases between. The CDR3 contains 14 residues. Germline V CDR1 and CDR2: GTSNPN, SVGIG (reference sequence). CDR3 sequence: CAWRRETNTGELFF. CDR3 nucleotides: TGTGCCTGGAGGAGGGAGACGAACACCGGGGAGCTGTTTTTT.

The J gene is TRBJ1-3, the V gene TRBV4-2, with D possibly matching TRBD1 (5 bases). V gave up 0 bases and J gave up 7 bases, with 16 bases separating them. Germline V gives CDR1 LGHNA, CDR2 YNFKEQ. CDR3 length equals 16 residues. The CDR3 nucleotides read TGTGCCAGCAGCCAAGACGCGGGAACAGGTGGCAACACCATATATTTT. Translating it yields CASSQDAGTGGNTIYF.

In this sample, this clone turned up once. V gene TRBV6-5 combines with J gene TRBJ2-7; D is possibly TRBD2 (7 bases). Germline V gene data show CDR1 as MNHEY and CDR2 as SVGAGI. There are 13 residues in the CDR3. With 10 bases removed from V and 4 bases from J, the gap between germline ends came to 17 bases. The CDR3 here is CATSGTRGYEQYF. DNA of the CDR3: TGTGCCACCAGCGGGACACGAGGGTACGAGCAGTACTTC.

The CDR3 DNA reads as TGTGCCAGCAGCCAAGAGCCGGAATCTTCAGGCGGCTACACCTTC. Translation: CASSQEPESSGGYTF. The chain uses TRBV4-2 and TRBJ1-2; D uncertain. The CDR3 runs 15 residues. Trimming removed 0 bases at V and 8 bases at J, with 16 bases between. CDR1 LGHNA and CDR2 YNFKEQ come from the germline V gene.

This clone was counted a few times. The rearrangement links TRBV7-2 to TRBJ1-1, with D perhaps TRBD1 (5 bases). The CDR3 covers 15 residues. V was clipped by 6 bases and J by 5 bases, with 19 bases between them. Looked up from germline, CDR1 is SGHTA and CDR2 is FQGNSA. The CDR3 sequence: CASSWGGSRRTEAFF. As DNA, the CDR3 is TGTGCCAGCAGTTGGGGGGGATCCCGGAGGACTGAAGCTTTCTTT.

This rearrangement joins TRBV28 to TRBJ2-5, with 11 bases fitting TRBD1. The V gene end was trimmed by 5 bases and the J gene end by 5 bases; junction bases not matched to a gene: 10. Germline CDR1 is MDHEN and CDR2 is SYDVKM. CDR3 size: 16 residues. The CDR3 loop reads CASSPRGQGASETQYF. In DNA form, the CDR3 reads TGTGCCAGCAGTCCCCGCGGACAGGGGGCGAGTGAGACCCAGTACTTC. Full variable domain (remainder filled in from reference TRBV28 and TRBJ2-5): DVKVTQSSRYLVKRTGEKVFLECVQDMDHENMFWYRQDPGLGLRLIYFSYDVKMKEKGDIPEGYSVSREKKERFSLILESASTNQTSMYLCASSPRGQGASETQYFGPGTRLLVL.

V and J are TRBV2 and TRBJ1-1; tentative D call: TRBD1 (6 bases). The CDR3 length is 12 residues. CDR1 is SNHLY and CDR2 is FYNNEI in the germline V gene. V lost 6 bases and J 7 bases, leaving 12 bases between the germline ends. The CDR3 spells CASRGAGVEAFF. CDR3 coding DNA: TGTGCCAGCAGGGGGGCGGGGGTTGAAGCTTTCTTT.

The V gene is TRBV5-1, the J gene TRBJ1-2; TRBD1 aligns across 7 bases. Looked up from germline, CDR1 is SGHRS and CDR2 is YFSETQ. Trimming cost V 4 bases and J 3 bases; bases outside gene matches: 9. This CDR3 has 15 residues. This CDR3 is CASSASAGTDYGYTF. DNA of the CDR3: TGCGCCAGCAGCGCGTCGGCCGGGACAGACTATGGCTACACCTTC. The full variable domain, rest sourced from reference TRBV5-1 and TRBJ1-2, is KAGVTQTPRYLIKTRGQQVTLSCSPISGHRSVSWYQQTPGQGLQFLFEYFSETQRNKGNFPGRFSGRQFSNSRSEMNVSTLELGDSALYLCASSASAGTDYGYTFGSGTRLTVV.

This chain links TRBV6-1 with TRBJ2-7; TRBD2 matches at 7 bases. After removal of 7 bases from V and 4 bases from J, the junction contained 13 bases not matched to a gene. CDR1 is MNHNS, CDR2 SASEGT, per germline. The CDR3 is made up of 15 amino acids. Written as DNA, the CDR3 is TGTGCCAGCACCCCTACGGGGGGTGCTGGTTACGAGCAGTACTTC. Encoded protein: CASTPTGGAGYEQYF.

The chain combines TRBV6-1 with TRBJ2-5, with D possibly TRBD1 on 5 matching bases. The CDR3 is 16 residues long. With 4 bases removed from V and 9 bases from J, the gap between germline ends came to 24 bases. Per germline, CDR1 MNHNS and CDR2 SASEGT. The CDR3 loop reads CASSAFPGSLTQAQYF. CDR3 DNA: TGTGCCAGCAGTGCTTTCCCGGGCTCGTTAACACAGGCCCAGTACTTC.

The chain has TRBV7-2 and TRBJ2-5; 7 bases line up with TRBD1. Germline V lookup: CDR1 SGHTA, CDR2 FQGNSA. CDR3 size: 15 residues. The V segment lost 8 bases and the J segment 2 bases; nucleotides outside the gene matches: 11. The CDR3 loop reads CASSLHRGHQETQYF. CDR3 nucleotide sequence: TGTGCCAGCTCCCTCCACAGGGGCCATCAAGAGACCCAGTACTTC.

This chain links TRBV4-2 with TRBJ1-3; 7 bases are a match to TRBD1. J was trimmed by 2 bases and V by 3 bases; bases with no gene match: 7. The CDR3 totals 16 residues. Germline lookup yields CDR1 LGHNA and CDR2 YNFKEQ. The CDR3 nucleotides are TGTGCCAGCAGCCAGAAACAGGGGATAACTGGAAACACCATATATTTT. Translation gives CASSQKQGITGNTIYF.